A selection of T cell receptor beta chains follows, all from one sample in a study of T cell responses to AZD1222 COVID-19 vaccine. Only in-frame clones appear in the TCRdb table, and some are missing; sequencing was by immunoSEQ multiplex PCR. This sample yields about 110,000 clones, of which about nine tenths are seen a single time; 3.5% to 4.5% belongs to the top ten. The starting material was peripheral blood, obtained on day 0 of AZD1222 vaccination. These receptors were collected from an adult in good health. The CDR3 runs from the conserved cysteine through the conserved F or W. The order of the fields is D gene, V gene, J gene, clone size, CDR3 protein, CDR3 DNA. A D gene is named only where the DNA matches it firmly. Clone size, where shown, is once, few, many, or a class for clones that have expanded.

d_call: TRBD1; v_call: TRBV27; j_call: TRBJ2-5; clone_size: once; cdr3_aa: CASRRTGELTQETQYF; cdr3_nt: TGTGCCAGCAGAAGGACAGGCGAATTAACCCAAGAGACCCAGTACTTC
d_call: -; v_call: TRBV11-2; j_call: TRBJ2-3; clone_size: -; cdr3_aa: CASSLALGRKLPSTDTQYF; cdr3_nt: TGTGCCAGCAGCTTGGCCCTAGGACGGAAGCTCCCTAGCACAGATACGCAGTATTTT
d_call: TRBD2; v_call: TRBV6-6; j_call: TRBJ2-1; clone_size: -; cdr3_aa: CASSTWAGLAANEQFF; cdr3_nt: TGTGCCAGCAGTACCTGGGCGGGACTAGCGGCTAATGAGCAGTTCTTC
d_call: TRBD1; v_call: TRBV4-3; j_call: TRBJ2-7; clone_size: once; cdr3_aa: CASSSDRASDEQYF; cdr3_nt: TGCGCCAGCAGCTCCGACAGGGCCTCGGACGAGCAGTACTTC
d_call: -; v_call: TRBV7-9; j_call: TRBJ1-3; clone_size: -; cdr3_aa: CASSETDYSGNTIYF; cdr3_nt: TGTGCCAGCTCCGAGACAGACTACTCTGGAAACACCATATATTTT
d_call: -; v_call: TRBV6-2/TRBV6-3; j_call: TRBJ2-7; clone_size: -; cdr3_aa: CASSYPGAQTYEQYF; cdr3_nt: TGTGCCAGCAGTTACCCGGGGGCACAAACCTACGAGCAGTACTTC
d_call: TRBD1; v_call: TRBV29-1; j_call: TRBJ1-2; clone_size: -; cdr3_aa: CSVEDFKTGWRYRYTF; cdr3_nt: TGCAGCGTTGAAGATTTCAAGACAGGGTGGAGGTATCGCTACACCTTC
d_call: TRBD1; v_call: TRBV7-9; j_call: TRBJ1-1; clone_size: -; cdr3_aa: CASSLHGQDTEAFF; cdr3_nt: TGTGCCAGCAGCTTACATGGACAGGACACTGAAGCTTTCTTT
d_call: TRBD1; v_call: TRBV6-2/TRBV6-3; j_call: TRBJ2-2; clone_size: -; cdr3_aa: CASSYQGEPGELFF; cdr3_nt: TGTGCCAGCAGTTACCAGGGGGAACCCGGGGAGCTGTTTTTT
d_call: TRBD1; v_call: TRBV19; j_call: TRBJ2-7; clone_size: once; cdr3_aa: CASSIVRDRVGEQYF; cdr3_nt: TGTGCCAGTAGTATTGTCCGGGACAGGGTAGGCGAGCAGTACTTC
d_call: -; v_call: TRBV2; j_call: TRBJ1-1; clone_size: -; cdr3_aa: CASPAGTSNSNTEAFF; cdr3_nt: TGTGCCAGCCCTGCCGGGACAAGTAATTCGAACACTGAAGCTTTCTTT
d_call: -; v_call: TRBV28; j_call: TRBJ1-4; clone_size: -; cdr3_aa: CASSPYNSEKLFF; cdr3_nt: TGTGCCAGCAGTCCGTACAACAGCGAAAAACTGTTTTTT
d_call: -; v_call: TRBV3-1/TRBV3-2; j_call: TRBJ2-1; clone_size: -; cdr3_aa: CASSQSRGGDEQFF; cdr3_nt: TGTGCCAGCAGCCAAAGTAGAGGTGGGGATGAGCAGTTCTTC
d_call: TRBD1; v_call: TRBV30; j_call: TRBJ1-1; clone_size: -; cdr3_aa: CASRQGWTEAFF; cdr3_nt: TGTGCCAGCAGACAGGGGTGGACTGAAGCTTTCTTT
d_call: -; v_call: TRBV7-2; j_call: TRBJ2-5; clone_size: -; cdr3_aa: CASSQKLDLAYQETQYF; cdr3_nt: TGTGCCAGCAGCCAAAAACTCGACCTAGCGTACCAAGAGACCCAGTACTTC
d_call: TRBD1; v_call: TRBV5-8; j_call: TRBJ1-1; clone_size: -; cdr3_aa: CASSFPTRGWNTEAFF; cdr3_nt: TGTGCCAGCAGCTTCCCCACCAGGGGGTGGAACACTGAAGCTTTCTTT
d_call: -; v_call: TRBV12-3/TRBV12-4; j_call: TRBJ1-1; clone_size: -; cdr3_aa: CASSFGGDTEAFF; cdr3_nt: TGTGCCAGCAGTTTTGGGGGAGACACTGAAGCTTTCTTT
d_call: -; v_call: TRBV7-2; j_call: TRBJ2-3; clone_size: few; cdr3_aa: CASSLISLRTQYF; cdr3_nt: TGTGCCAGCAGCTTAATAAGCTTGAGAACGCAGTATTTT
d_call: -; v_call: TRBV12-3/TRBV12-4; j_call: TRBJ1-5; clone_size: -; cdr3_aa: CASSFGDQPQHF; cdr3_nt: TGTGCCAGCAGTTTTGGGGATCAGCCCCAGCATTTT
d_call: -; v_call: TRBV18; j_call: TRBJ2-1; clone_size: few; cdr3_aa: CASSPPLATSSYNEQFF; cdr3_nt: TGTGCCAGCTCACCACCTTTGGCAACGAGCTCCTACAATGAGCAGTTCTTC
d_call: -; v_call: TRBV11-2; j_call: TRBJ2-5; clone_size: -; cdr3_aa: CASSSRPGRQETQYF; cdr3_nt: TGTGCCAGCAGCTCCCGACCGGGACGTCAAGAGACCCAGTACTTC
d_call: TRBD1; v_call: TRBV6-5; j_call: TRBJ1-5; clone_size: -; cdr3_aa: CASGYEGATGQPQHF; cdr3_nt: TGTGCCAGCGGATATGAGGGGGCGACGGGTCAGCCCCAGCATTTT
d_call: TRBD1; v_call: TRBV5-1; j_call: TRBJ1-2; clone_size: -; cdr3_aa: CASSVGQGNYGYTF; cdr3_nt: TGCGCCAGCAGCGTGGGACAGGGAAACTATGGCTACACCTTC
d_call: -; v_call: TRBV28; j_call: TRBJ1-2; clone_size: -; cdr3_aa: CASSRRNYGYTF; cdr3_nt: TGTGCCAGCAGTCGACGGAACTATGGCTACACCTTC
d_call: -; v_call: TRBV7-6; j_call: TRBJ2-2; clone_size: -; cdr3_aa: CASSPGTGGGTGELFF; cdr3_nt: TGTGCCAGCAGCCCCGGGACGGGGGGCGGAACCGGGGAGCTGTTTTTT
d_call: TRBD2; v_call: TRBV13; j_call: TRBJ2-2; clone_size: -; cdr3_aa: CASSLSGGAWAGELFF; cdr3_nt: TGTGCCAGCAGCCTTAGCGGGGGGGCCTGGGCCGGGGAGCTGTTTTTT
d_call: -; v_call: TRBV7-3; j_call: TRBJ1-5; clone_size: -; cdr3_aa: CASSRAPNQPQHF; cdr3_nt: TGTGCCAGCAGCCGGGCACCCAATCAGCCCCAGCATTTT
d_call: TRBD1; v_call: TRBV5-5; j_call: TRBJ2-5; clone_size: -; cdr3_aa: CASSFRGGERQETQYF; cdr3_nt: TGTGCCAGCAGCTTCCGAGGGGGCGAGAGGCAAGAGACCCAGTACTTC